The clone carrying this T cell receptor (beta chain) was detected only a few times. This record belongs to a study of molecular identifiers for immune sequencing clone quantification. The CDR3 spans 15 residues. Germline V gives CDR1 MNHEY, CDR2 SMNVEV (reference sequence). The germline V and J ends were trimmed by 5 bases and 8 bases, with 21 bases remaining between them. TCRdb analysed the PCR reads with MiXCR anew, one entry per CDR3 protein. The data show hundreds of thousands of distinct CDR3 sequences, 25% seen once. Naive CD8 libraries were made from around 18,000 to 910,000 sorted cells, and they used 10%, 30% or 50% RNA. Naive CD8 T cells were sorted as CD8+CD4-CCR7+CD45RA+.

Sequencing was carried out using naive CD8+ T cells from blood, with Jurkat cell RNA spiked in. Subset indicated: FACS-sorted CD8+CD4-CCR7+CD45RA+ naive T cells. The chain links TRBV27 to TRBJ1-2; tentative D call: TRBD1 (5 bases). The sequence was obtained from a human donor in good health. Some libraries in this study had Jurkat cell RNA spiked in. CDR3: CASSPRDGAPGGYTF. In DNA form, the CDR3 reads TGTGCCAGCAGTCCCCGGGACGGCGCCCCTGGGGGCTACACCTTC.